The subject of this entry is one T cell receptor (beta chain). The data stem from a study of cytomegalovirus exposure and HLA in healthy donors. Primers included in the PCR were 60 Vbeta and 13 Jbeta primers. Profiled with immunoSEQ multiplex PCR; TCRdb holds only in-frame clones, not every one. This sample carries 150,000 or so clones, nearly 70% of them seen once, and the ten largest clones take over 9.5%. The germline gives CDR1 LNHDA, CDR2 SQIVND (reference sequence). CDR3 length: 13 amino acids. The ends were cut back, 5 bases at V and 4 bases at J, with 9 bases in the middle. This chain links TRBV19 with TRBJ2-1, with a possible D match to TRBD2 (5 bases). The origin of this receptor is a young man in good health and CMV-seropositive. Specimen: PBMCs. The CDR3 is CASSGAVYNEQFF. The CDR3 DNA reads as TGTGCCAGTAGTGGAGCGGTATACAATGAGCAGTTCTTC.